This TCR beta chain is from a study of T cells in Graves' hyperthyroidism and ophthalmopathy. Study summary: The blood sample was taken at first diagnosis, before treatment began.

At least ten counts were recorded for this clonotype. There were TCR beta CDR3 regions amplified from RNA transcripts. A set of HTBI primers served as the primers for a first-round RT-PCR of the TCR CDR3. Each CDR3 protein gets one entry after TCRdb re-called the multiplex PCR reads with MiXCR. The table has 600,000 to 650,000 distinct CDR3 sequences, roughly 17% seen once; the top ten hold 3.8%. This CDR3 has 16 amino acids. V lost 4 bases and J lost 4; bases outside the gene matches: 8. The germline gives CDR1 MNHNS, CDR2 SASEGT. Sequencing input: blood. V is TRBV6-1 and J is TRBJ1-1, with TRBD1 identical over 11 bases. The TCR originated in a woman aged 25 to 39 with Graves' hyperthyroidism. The CDR3 DNA follows: TGTGCCAGCAGTGCCCAACCGGGACAGGGGGTCACTGAAGCTTTCTTT. Translation: CASSAQPGQGVTEAFF.